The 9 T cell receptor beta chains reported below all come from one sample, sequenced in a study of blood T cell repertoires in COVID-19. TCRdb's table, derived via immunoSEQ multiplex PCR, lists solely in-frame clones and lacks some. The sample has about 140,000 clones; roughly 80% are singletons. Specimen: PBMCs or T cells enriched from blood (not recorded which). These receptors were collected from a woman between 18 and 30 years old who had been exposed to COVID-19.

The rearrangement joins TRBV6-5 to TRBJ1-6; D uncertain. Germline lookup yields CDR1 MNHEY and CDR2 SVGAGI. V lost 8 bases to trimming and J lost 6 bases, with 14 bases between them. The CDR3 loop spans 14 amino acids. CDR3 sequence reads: CASPKPPCNSPLHF. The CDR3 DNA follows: TGTGCCAGCCCCAAGCCTCCTTGTAATTCACCCCTCCACTTT.

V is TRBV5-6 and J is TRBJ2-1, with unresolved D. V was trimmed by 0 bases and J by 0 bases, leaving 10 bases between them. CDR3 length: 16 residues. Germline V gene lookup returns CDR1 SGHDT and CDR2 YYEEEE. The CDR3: CASSLDLWASYNEQFF. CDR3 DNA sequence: TGTGCCAGCAGCTTGGATTTGTGGGCCTCCTACAATGAGCAGTTCTTC. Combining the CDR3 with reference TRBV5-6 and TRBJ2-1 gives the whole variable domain DAGVTQSPTHLIKTRGQQVTLRCSPKSGHDTVSWYQQALGQGPQFIFQYYEEEERQRGNFPDRFSGHQFPNYSSELNVNALLLGDSALYLCASSLDLWASYNEQFFGPGTRLTVL.

CDR3 nucleotide sequence: TGTGCCAGCAGCGTCGGGACTAGCGGGAGTCACCTCACGGAGACCCAGTACTTC. Protein sequence: CASSVGTSGSHLTETQYF. The chain combines TRBV9 with TRBJ2-5, with TRBD2 matching over 14 bases. Germline loops: CDR1 SGDLS, CDR2 YYNGEE. The CDR3 length is 18 residues. With 2 bases clipped from V and 5 bases from J, the junction kept 11 bases outside the gene matches.

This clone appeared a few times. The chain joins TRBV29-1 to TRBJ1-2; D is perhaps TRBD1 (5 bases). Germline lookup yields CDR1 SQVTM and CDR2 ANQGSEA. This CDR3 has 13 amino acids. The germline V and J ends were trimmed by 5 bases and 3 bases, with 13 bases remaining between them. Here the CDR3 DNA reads TGCAGCGTTTCAGGGATCAGTGACTATGGCTACACCTTC. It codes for CSVSGISDYGYTF.

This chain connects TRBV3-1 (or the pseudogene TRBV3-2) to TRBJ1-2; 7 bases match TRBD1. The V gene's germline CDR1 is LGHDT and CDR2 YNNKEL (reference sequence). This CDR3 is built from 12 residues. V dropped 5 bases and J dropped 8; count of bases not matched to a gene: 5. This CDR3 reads CASSAQGNGYTF. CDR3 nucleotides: TGTGCCAGCAGCGCACAGGGGAACGGCTACACCTTC.

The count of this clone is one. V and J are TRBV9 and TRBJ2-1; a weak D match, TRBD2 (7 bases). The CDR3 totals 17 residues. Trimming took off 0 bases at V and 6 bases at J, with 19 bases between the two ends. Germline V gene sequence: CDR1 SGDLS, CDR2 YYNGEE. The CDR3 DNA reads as TGTGCCAGCAGCGTAGATCGCAGGGGAGGGAGCGGCAATGAGCAGTTCTTC. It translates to CASSVDRRGGSGNEQFF.

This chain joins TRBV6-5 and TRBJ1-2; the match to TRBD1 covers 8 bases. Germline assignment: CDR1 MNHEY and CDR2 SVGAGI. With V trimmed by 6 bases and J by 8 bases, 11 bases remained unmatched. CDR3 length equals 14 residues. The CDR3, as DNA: TGTGCCAGCAGAACTTCGGGACAGGTCGACGGCTACACCTTC. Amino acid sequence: CASRTSGQVDGYTF.

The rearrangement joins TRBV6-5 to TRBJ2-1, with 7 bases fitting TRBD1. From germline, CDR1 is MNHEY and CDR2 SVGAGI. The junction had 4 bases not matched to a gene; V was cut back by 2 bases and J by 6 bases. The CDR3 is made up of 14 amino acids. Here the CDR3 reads CASSYRGLINEQFF. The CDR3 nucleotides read TGTGCCAGCAGTTACAGGGGGCTGATCAATGAGCAGTTCTTC.

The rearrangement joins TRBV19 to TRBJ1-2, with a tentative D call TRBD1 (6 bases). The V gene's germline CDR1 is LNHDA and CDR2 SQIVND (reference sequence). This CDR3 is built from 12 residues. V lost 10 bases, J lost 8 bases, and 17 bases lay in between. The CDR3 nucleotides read TGTGCCACCAACCTACAGGGTGAGGGCTACACCTTC. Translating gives CATNLQGEGYTF.